The 2 T cell receptor beta chains reported below all come from one sample, sequenced in a study of TIL therapy for anti-PD-1-resistant metastatic lung cancer. This sample's time point: pre-treatment sample, taken before nivolumab and TIL therapy. The immunoSEQ assay was v3. Produced via immunoSEQ multiplex PCR; TCRdb's table is partial and in-frame only. The data show about 50,000 clones, around 80% seen once. Sequenced here: blood, sampled at baseline. These receptors all come from a woman between 30 and 79 years old with non-small cell lung cancer.

This chain joins TRBV20-1 and TRBJ2-7, with D uncertain. The CDR3 totals 10 residues. V dropped 6 bases and J dropped 3 bases, with 6 bases sitting between them. Germline CDR1 DFQATT, CDR2 SNEGSKA (reference sequence). The CDR3 DNA is TGCAGTGCCGGACGCTACGAGCAGTACTTC. It is translated as CSAGRYEQYF.

The chain joins TRBV5-1 to TRBJ1-1; 10 bases agree with TRBD1. The CDR3 runs 16 residues. V was clipped by 4 bases and J by 5 bases; unmatched bases: 11. The V gene's germline CDR1 is SGHRS and CDR2 YFSETQ. The CDR3 protein is CASSGDRGNSGTEAFF. CDR3 DNA: TGCGCCAGCAGCGGGGACAGGGGAAATTCAGGGACTGAAGCTTTCTTT.